This T cell receptor beta chain was sequenced during a study of ipilimumab plus nivolumab after autologous stem cell transplantation. TCRdb's copy holds only in-frame clones and misses some; the assay was immunoSEQ multiplex PCR. The sample has some 43,000 clones, about 88% seen once. J lost 3 bases, V lost 5 bases, and 6 bases had no gene match. Germline values: CDR1 SGHNT, CDR2 YYREEE (reference sequence). This CDR3 is built from 16 residues. Patients got 3 mg/kg IV nivolumab weeks 1, 4, 7, 10, then biweekly through week 26. This TCR was recovered from a male donor with multiple myeloma. The sample consisted of PBMCs, taken in a trial of ipilimumab plus nivolumab as post-transplant consolidation. The chain links TRBV5-4 to TRBJ1-6; TRBD1 agrees at 9 bases. Here the CDR3 DNA reads TGTGCCAGCAGGTCCCGGGGACAGGGCTATAATTCACCCCTCCACTTT. It codes for CASRSRGQGYNSPLHF.